The source of this T cell receptor (beta chain) is a study of blood T cell repertoires in COVID-19. Repertoires were generated with immunoSEQ multiplex PCR, while TCRdb's copy carries only in-frame clones and drops some. The data show almost 400,000 clones, approximately 90% seen once. CDR3 length: 18 amino acids. CDR1 and CDR2 (germline): SNHLY, FYNNEI. V lost 3 bases and J lost 0; bases outside the gene matches: 4. The specimen sequenced was PBMCs or T cells enriched from blood (not recorded which). The receptor was isolated from a woman aged 25 to 45 with acute COVID-19. The rearrangement links TRBV2 to TRBJ2-3, with 15 nucleotides matching TRBD2. Here the CDR3 DNA reads TGTGCCAGCAGTGATGGACTAGCGGGGGGGCATAGCACAGATACGCAGTATTTT. Translating it yields CASSDGLAGGHSTDTQYF.